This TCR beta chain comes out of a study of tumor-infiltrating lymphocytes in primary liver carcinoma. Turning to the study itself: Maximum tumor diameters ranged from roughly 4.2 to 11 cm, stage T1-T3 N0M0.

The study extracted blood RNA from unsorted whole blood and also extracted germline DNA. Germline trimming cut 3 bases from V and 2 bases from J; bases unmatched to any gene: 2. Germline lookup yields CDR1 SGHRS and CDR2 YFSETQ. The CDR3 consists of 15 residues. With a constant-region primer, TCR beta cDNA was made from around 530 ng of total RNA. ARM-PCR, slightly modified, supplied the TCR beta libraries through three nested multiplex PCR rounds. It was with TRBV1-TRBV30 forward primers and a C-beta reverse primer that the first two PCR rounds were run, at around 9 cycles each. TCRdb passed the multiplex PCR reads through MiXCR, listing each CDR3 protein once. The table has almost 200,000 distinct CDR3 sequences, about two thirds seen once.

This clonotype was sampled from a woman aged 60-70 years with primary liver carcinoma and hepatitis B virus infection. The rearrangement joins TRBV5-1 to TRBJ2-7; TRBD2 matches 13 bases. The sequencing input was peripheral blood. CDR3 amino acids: CASSSGLAGAYEQYF. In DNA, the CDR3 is TGCGCCAGCAGCTCAGGACTAGCGGGGGCCTACGAGCAGTACTTC.